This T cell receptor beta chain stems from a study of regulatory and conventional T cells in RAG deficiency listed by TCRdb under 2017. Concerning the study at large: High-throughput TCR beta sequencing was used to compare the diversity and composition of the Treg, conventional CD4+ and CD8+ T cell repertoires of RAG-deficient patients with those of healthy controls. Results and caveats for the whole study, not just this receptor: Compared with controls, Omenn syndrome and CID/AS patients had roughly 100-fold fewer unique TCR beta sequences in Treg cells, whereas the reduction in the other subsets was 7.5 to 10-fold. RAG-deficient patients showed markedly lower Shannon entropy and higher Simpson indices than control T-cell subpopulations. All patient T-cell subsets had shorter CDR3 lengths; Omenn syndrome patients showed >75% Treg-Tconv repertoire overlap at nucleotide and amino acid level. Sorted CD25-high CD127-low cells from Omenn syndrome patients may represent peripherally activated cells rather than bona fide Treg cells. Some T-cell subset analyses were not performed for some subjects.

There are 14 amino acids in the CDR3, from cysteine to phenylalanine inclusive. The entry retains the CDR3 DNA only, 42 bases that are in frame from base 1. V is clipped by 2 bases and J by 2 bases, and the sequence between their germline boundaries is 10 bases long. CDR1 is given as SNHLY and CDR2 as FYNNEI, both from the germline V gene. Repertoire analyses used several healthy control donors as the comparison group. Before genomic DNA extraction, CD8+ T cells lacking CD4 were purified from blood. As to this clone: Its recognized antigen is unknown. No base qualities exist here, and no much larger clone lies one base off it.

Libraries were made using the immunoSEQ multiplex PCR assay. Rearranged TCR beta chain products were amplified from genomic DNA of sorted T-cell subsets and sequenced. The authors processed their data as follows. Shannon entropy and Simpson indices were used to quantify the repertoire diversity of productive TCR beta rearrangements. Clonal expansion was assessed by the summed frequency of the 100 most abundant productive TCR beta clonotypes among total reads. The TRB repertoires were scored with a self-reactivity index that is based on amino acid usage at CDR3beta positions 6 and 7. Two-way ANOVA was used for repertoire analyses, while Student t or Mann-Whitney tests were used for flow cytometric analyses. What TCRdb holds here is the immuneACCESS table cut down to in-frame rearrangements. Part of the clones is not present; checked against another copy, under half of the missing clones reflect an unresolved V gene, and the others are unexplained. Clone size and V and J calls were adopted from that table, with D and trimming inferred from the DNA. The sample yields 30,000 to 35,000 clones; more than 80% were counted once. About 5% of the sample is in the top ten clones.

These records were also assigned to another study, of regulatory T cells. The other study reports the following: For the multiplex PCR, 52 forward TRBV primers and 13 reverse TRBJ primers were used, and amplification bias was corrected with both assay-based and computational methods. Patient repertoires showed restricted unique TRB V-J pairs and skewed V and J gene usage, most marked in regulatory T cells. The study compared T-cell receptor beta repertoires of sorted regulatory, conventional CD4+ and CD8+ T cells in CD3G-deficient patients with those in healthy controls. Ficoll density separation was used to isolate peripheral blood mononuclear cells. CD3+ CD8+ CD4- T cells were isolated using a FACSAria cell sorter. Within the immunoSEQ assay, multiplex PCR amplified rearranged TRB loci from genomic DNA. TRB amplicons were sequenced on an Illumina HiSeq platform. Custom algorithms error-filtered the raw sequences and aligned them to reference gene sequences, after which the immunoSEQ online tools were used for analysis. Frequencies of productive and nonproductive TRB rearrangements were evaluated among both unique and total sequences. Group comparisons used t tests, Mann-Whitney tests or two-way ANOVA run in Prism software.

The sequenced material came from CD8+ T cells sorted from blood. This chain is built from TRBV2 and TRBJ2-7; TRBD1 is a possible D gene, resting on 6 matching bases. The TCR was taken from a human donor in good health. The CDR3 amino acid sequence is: CASSESTGPYEQYF. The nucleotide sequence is TGTGCCAGCAGTGAATCGACAGGCCCCTACGAGCAGTACTTC. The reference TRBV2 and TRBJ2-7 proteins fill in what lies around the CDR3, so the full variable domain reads EPEVTQTPSHQVTQMGQEVILRCVPISNHLYFYWYRQILGQKVEFLVSFYNNEISEKSEIFDDQFSVERPDGSNFTLKIRSTKLEDSAMYFCASSESTGPYEQYFGPGTRLTVT.